Included here is one T cell receptor (beta chain) sequence, with context. Germline loops: CDR1 LGHDT, CDR2 YNNKEL (reference sequence). The CDR3 extends over 16 amino acids. The trim removed 6 bases at V and 0 bases at J, leaving 9 bases unmatched. The record originates from a study of blood T cell repertoires in COVID-19. The assay was immunoSEQ multiplex PCR, and TCRdb's table has in-frame clones only and misses some. The sample has approximately 92,000 clones, 70% to 90% seen once. The sequenced sample consisted of peripheral blood. The sequence was obtained from a woman in her sixties or seventies in a cohort sampled during active or convalescent COVID-19. The genes are TRBV3-1 (or the pseudogene TRBV3-2) and TRBJ1-1, with 8 positions matching TRBD1. The CDR3 protein is CASRKGQGALNTEAFF. Here the CDR3 DNA reads TGTGCCAGCAGGAAAGGGCAGGGGGCGTTGAACACTGAAGCTTTCTTT.